This T cell receptor beta chain is drawn from a study of CD8+ T cells in alopecia areata. Germline-derived CDR1 and CDR2 are GTSNPN and SVGIG (reference sequence). CDR3 size: 12 residues. Trimming cost V 2 bases and J 11 bases, with 15 bases left between them. This clone was counted only a few times. RNA extraction was followed by reverse transcription into cDNA, which acted as the sequencing template. The assay was immunoSEQ multiplex PCR, and TCRdb's table has in-frame clones only and misses some. The sample lists roughly 140,000 clones, approximately 51% occurring once. The source is a human donor with alopecia areata. The source was CD4+ T cells sorted from blood, collected at week 0. The V call is TRBV30, the J call TRBJ1-1; D gene uncertain. CDR3 region: CAWSSAQIYAFF. CDR3 bases: TGTGCCTGGAGTTCGGCTCAGATTTACGCTTTCTTT.